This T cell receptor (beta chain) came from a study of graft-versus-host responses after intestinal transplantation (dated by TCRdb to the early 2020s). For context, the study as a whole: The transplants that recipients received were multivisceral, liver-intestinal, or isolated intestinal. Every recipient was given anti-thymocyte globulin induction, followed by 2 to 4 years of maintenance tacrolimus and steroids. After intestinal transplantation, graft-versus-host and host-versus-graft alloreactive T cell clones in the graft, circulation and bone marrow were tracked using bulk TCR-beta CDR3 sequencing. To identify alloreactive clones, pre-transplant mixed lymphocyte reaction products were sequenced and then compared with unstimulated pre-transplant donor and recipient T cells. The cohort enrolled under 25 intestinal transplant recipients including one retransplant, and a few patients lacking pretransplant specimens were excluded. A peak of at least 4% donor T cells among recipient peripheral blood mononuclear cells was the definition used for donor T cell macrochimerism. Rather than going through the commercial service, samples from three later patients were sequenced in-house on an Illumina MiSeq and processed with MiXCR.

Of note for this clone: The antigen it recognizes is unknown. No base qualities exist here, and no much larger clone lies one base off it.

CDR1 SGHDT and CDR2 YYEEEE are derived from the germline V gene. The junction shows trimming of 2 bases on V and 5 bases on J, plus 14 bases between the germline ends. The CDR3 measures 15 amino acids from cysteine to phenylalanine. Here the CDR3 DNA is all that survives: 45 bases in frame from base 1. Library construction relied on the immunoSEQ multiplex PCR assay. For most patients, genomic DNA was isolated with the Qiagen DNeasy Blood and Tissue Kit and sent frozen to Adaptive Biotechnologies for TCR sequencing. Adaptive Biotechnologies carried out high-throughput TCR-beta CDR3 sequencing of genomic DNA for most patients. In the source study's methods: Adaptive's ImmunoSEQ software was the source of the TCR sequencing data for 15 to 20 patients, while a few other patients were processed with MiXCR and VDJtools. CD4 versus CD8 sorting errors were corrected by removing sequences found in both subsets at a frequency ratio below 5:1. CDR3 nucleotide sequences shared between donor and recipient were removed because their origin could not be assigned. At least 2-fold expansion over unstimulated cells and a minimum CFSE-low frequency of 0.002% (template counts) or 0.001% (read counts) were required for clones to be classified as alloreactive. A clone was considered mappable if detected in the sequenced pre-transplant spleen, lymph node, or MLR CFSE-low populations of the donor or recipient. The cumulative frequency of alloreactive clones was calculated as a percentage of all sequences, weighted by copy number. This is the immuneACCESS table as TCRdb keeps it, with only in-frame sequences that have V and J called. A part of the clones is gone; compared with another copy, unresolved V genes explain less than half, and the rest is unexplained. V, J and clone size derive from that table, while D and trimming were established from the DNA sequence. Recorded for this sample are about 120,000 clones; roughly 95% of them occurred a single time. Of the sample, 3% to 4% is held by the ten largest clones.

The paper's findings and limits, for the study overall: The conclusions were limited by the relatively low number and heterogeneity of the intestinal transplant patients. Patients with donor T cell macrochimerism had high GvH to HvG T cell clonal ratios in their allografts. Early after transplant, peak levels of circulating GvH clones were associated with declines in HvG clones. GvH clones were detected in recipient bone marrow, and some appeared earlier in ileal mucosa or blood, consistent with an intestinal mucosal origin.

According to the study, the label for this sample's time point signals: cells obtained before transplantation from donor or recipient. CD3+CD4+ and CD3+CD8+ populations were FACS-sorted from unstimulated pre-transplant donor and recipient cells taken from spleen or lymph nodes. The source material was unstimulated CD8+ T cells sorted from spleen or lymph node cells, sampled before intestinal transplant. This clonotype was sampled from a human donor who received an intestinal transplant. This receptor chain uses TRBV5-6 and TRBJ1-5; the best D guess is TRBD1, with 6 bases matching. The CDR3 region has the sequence CASSFTDRSDQPQHF. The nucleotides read TGTGCCAGCAGCTTTACCGACAGGTCCGATCAGCCCCAGCATTTT.